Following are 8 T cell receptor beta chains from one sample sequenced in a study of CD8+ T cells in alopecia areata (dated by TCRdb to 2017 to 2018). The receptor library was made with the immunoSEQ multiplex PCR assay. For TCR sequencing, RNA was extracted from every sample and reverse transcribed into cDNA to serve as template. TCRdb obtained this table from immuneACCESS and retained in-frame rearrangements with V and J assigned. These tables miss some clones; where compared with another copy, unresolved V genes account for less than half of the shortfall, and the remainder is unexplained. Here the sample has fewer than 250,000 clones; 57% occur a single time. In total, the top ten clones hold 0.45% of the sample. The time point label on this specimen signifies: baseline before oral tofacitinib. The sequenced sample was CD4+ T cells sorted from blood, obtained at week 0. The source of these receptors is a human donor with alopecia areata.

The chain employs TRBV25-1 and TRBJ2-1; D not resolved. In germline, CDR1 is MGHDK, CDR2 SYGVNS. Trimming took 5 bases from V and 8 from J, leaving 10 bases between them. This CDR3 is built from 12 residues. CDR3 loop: CASSLQGDEQFF. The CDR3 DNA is TGTGCCAGCAGTTTACAAGGCGATGAGCAGTTCTTC. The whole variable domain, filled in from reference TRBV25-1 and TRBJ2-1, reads EADIYQTPRYLVIGTGKKITLECSQTMGHDKMYWYQQDPGMELHLIHYSYGVNSTEKGDLSSESTVSRIRTEHFPLTLESARPSHTSQYLCASSLQGDEQFFGPGTRLTVL.

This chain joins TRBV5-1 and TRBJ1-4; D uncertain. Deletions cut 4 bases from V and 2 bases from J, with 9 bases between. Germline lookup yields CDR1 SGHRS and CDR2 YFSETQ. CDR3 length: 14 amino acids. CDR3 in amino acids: CASSRDGTNEKLFF. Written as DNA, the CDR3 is TGCGCCAGCAGCCGTGACGGGACTAATGAAAAACTGTTTTTT.

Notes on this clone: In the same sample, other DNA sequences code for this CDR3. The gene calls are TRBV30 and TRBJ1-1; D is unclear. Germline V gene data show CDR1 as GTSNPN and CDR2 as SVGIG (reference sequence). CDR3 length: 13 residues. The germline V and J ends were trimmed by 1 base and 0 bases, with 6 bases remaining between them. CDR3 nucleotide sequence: TGTGCCTGGAGTGGACAACTGAACACTGAAGCTTTCTTT. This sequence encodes CAWSGQLNTEAFF.

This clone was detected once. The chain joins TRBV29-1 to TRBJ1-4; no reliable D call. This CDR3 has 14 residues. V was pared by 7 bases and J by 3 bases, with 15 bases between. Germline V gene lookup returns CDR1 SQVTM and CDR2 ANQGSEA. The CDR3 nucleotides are TGCAGCGCAACAGAAGGTCTGGCTAATGAAAAACTGTTTTTT. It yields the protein CSATEGLANEKLFF.

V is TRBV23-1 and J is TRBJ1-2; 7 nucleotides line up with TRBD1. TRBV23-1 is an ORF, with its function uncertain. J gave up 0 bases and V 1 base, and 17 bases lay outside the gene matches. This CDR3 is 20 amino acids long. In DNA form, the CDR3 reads TGCGCCAGCAGTCAATTAGAGTCTAGGGGCAGGGGGGCGACTAACTATGGCTACACCTTC. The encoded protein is CASSQLESRGRGATNYGYTF.

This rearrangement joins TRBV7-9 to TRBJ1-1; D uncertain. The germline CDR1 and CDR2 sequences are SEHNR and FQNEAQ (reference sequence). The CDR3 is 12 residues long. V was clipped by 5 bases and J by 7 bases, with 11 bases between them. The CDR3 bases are TGTGCCAGCAGCCCCAAAGGGCTTGAAGCTTTCTTT. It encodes CASSPKGLEAFF.

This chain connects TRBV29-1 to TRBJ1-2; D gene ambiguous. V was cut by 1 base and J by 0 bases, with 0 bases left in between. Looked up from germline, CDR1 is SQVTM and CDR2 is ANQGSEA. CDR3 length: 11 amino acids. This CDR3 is CSVEANYGYTF. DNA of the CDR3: TGCAGCGTTGAAGCTAACTATGGCTACACCTTC.

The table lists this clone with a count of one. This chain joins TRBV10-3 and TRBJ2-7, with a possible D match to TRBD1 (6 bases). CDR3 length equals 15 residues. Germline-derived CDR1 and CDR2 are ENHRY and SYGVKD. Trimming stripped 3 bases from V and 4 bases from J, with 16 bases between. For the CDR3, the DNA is TGTGCCATCAGTGAATATGAGGCAGGGGAGTACGAGCAGTACTTC. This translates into CAISEYEAGEYEQYF.